The clone carrying this T cell receptor beta chain was detected once. Its specificity is not known. This sample was included in a study of T cell responses to AZD1222 COVID-19 vaccine. Study-wide points: Two doses of AZD1222 preceded a rise in Spike-specific TCR breadth and depth. Mapped onto spike, vaccine-associated CD4 TCRs spanned it and were dominant at 160-218 and 743-854. Baseline testing showed seropositivity in only a handful of AZD1222 recipients. After the peak T cell response, and only then, were repertoires sampled.

There are 16 residues in the CDR3. The V gene's germline CDR1 is MGHRA and CDR2 YSYEKL. V lost 0 bases and J 5 bases, leaving 13 bases between the germline ends. TCRdb keeps only in-frame clones here, not all; method: immunoSEQ multiplex PCR. This table holds just under 150,000 clones, about 86% found once. The specimen comprised peripheral blood, sampled 28 days after the second AZD1222 dose. The chain couples TRBV4-1 to TRBJ2-2; a weak D match, TRBD2 (5 bases). The sequence was obtained from an adult who received the AZD1222 COVID-19 vaccine. CDR3 DNA sequence: TGCGCCAGCAGCCAAGATTGGCGGGCCGGGACCGGGGAGCTGTTTTTT. Protein product: CASSQDWRAGTGELFF.